The clone carrying this TCR beta chain was detected only a few times. Its target is unknown. This specimen comes from a study of post-analysis software for immune sequencing data. General observations from the study: For normalized Chao1 diversity, multiple sclerosis patients scored significantly lower than controls did. In patients, TRBV5-6, TRBV5-1 and TRBV20-1 belonged to five or six TRBV segments found more frequently than in controls.

Per germline, CDR1 LGHNT and CDR2 FRNRAP. There are 16 residues in the CDR3. Trimming removed 2 bases from V and 3 bases from J; junction bases left unmatched: 7. Every TCR beta cDNA library bore unique molecular identifiers. Researchers reported some 500,000 cDNA molecules coming from around 1 to 9.1 million T cells. TCRdb redid the calling of the PCR reads with MiXCR, one entry per CDR3 protein. The table lists approximately 400,000 distinct CDR3 sequences, roughly 35% of them singletons. The receptor's source is a girl aged 10 to 17 with multiple sclerosis. The rearrangement joins TRBV12-5 to TRBJ2-3, with 8 bases fitting TRBD2. The sample was blood. This CDR3 reads CASGLSGGAYTDTQYF. The CDR3 nucleotides read TGTGCTAGTGGTTTGTCCGGGGGGGCGTATACAGATACGCAGTATTTT.